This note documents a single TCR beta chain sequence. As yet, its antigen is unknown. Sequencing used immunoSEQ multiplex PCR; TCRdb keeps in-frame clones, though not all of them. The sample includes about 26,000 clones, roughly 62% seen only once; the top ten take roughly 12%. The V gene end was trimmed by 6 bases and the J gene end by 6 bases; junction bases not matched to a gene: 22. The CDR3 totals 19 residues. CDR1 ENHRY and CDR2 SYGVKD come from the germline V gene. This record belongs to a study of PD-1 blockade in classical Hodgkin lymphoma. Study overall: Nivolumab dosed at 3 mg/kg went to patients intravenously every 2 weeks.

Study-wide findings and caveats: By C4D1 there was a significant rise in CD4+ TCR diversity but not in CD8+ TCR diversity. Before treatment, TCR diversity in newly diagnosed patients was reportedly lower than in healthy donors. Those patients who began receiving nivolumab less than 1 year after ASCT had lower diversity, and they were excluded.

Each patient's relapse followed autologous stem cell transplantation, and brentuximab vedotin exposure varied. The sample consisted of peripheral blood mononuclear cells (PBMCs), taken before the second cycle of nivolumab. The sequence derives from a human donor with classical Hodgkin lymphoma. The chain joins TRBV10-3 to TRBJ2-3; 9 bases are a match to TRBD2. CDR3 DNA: TGTGCCATCAGGGACGATTCAGGGCTAGCGGGGATTCCAAGGGATACGCAGTATTTT. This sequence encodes CAIRDDSGLAGIPRDTQYF.